A selection of T cell receptor beta chains follows, all from one sample in a study of blood T cell repertoires in COVID-19. Sequencing used immunoSEQ multiplex PCR; TCRdb keeps in-frame clones, though not all of them. Counted here are approximately 130,000 clones, approximately 80% occurring once; the ten biggest clones make up 9% to 14%. Sequencing input: peripheral blood. Source of these receptors: a human donor in a cohort sampled during active COVID-19. Each CDR3 is given with its conserved first and last residue. A D gene is named only where the DNA matches it firmly. The size field is filled for only some rows; it gives once, few, many or a size class.

>TRBJ2-3|TRBV11-3|TRBD2|NA
TGTGCCAGCAGCTCCGGGAGGGGAACCCTACCTGGCACAGATACGCAGTATTTT
CASSSGRGTLPGTDTQYF
>TRBJ2-2|TRBV5-4|NA|NA
TGTGCCAGCAGCTTGGAGACAGGTTTCACCGGGGAGCTGTTTTTT
CASSLETGFTGELFF
>TRBJ1-1|TRBV9|TRBD1|few
TGTGCCAGCGGCGAGGGGGCTAAGGCGAACACTGAAGCTTTCTTT
CASGEGAKANTEAFF
>TRBJ2-1|TRBV9|TRBD2|NA
TGTGCCAGCAGCGTAGTGGCTAGCGGGGGTAGCAATGAGCAGTTCTTC
CASSVVASGGSNEQFF
>TRBJ2-5|TRBV7-9|NA|NA
TGTGCCAGCAGCTTAGCAAGCGGCGCCCAAGAGACCCAGTACTTC
CASSLASGAQETQYF
>TRBJ1-4|TRBV7-9|TRBD1|NA
TGTGCCAGCAGCGAATCGGGACAGGGGACGATTGGTGAAAAACTGTTTTTT
CASSESGQGTIGEKLFF
>TRBJ2-1|TRBV10-1|NA|NA
TGCGCCAGCAGTGAGACCCCTTCGGGGAGCCAGTTCTTC
CASSETPSGSQFF
>TRBJ1-5|TRBV6-2/TRBV6-3|NA|NA
TGTGCCAGCAGTTACCCCCTTTCGTTACCCCAGCATTTT
CASSYPLSLPQHF
>TRBJ2-2|TRBV6-2/TRBV6-3|NA|NA
TGTGCCAGCAGTTACTCGGGCCTAACCGGGGAGCTGTTTTTT
CASSYSGLTGELFF
>TRBJ1-5|TRBV4-1|NA|NA
TGCGCCAGCAGCCAAGATTTTACGGGGCAGCCCCAGCATTTT
CASSQDFTGQPQHF
>TRBJ2-5|TRBV9|NA|NA
TGTGCCAGCAGCGTAGAGAGCGGGTATGAGACCCAGTACTTC
CASSVESGYETQYF
>TRBJ2-5|TRBV18|TRBD2|NA
TGTGCCAGCTCAGGACTAGCGGGGGGTCCGAACCAAGAGACCCAGTACTTC
CASSGLAGGPNQETQYF
>TRBJ1-3|TRBV7-6|NA|NA
TGTGCCAGCAGCTTAGGTCGTTCAGTCTCTGGAAACACCATATATTTT
CASSLGRSVSGNTIYF
>TRBJ2-1|TRBV7-2|TRBD2|NA
TGTGCCAGCAGCTTAGATAGCGGGGGGAACTACAATGAGCAGTTCTTC
CASSLDSGGNYNEQFF
>TRBJ1-6|TRBV19|NA|NA
TGTGCCAGTAGTATCCAAGGGGGTGGCGATTCACCCCTCCACTTT
CASSIQGGGDSPLHF
>TRBJ2-5|TRBV5-1|TRBD1|NA
TGCGCCAGCAGCTTGAACCGGGTCGACAGGGGAGAGACCCAGTACTTC
CASSLNRVDRGETQYF
>TRBJ2-3|TRBV7-9|TRBD2|NA
TGTGCCAGCAGTTTTGCGGGGGGGCAGGGAGATACGCAGTATTTT
CASSFAGGQGDTQYF
>TRBJ2-1|TRBV4-1|TRBD2|NA
TGCGCCAGCAGCCATCCCGGACTAGCGGGGCGTGAGCAGTTCTTC
CASSHPGLAGREQFF
>TRBJ2-5|TRBV28|TRBD1|once
TGTGCCAGCAGCCCTAGGGGGCGGGCTGAAGAGACCCAGTACTTC
CASSPRGRAEETQYF
>TRBJ2-2|TRBV5-6|TRBD1|NA
TGTGCCAGCAGCAGGGGACAGGGGTACACCGGGGAGCTGTTTTTT
CASSRGQGYTGELFF
>TRBJ1-5|TRBV5-1|NA|NA
TGCGCCAGCAGCCCACTATTAGACCGCAATCAGCCCCAGCATTTT
CASSPLLDRNQPQHF
>TRBJ1-1|TRBV6-1|NA|NA
TGTGCCAGCAGTGAAAGGTCCCAACGACAACAAAGTGAAGCTTTCTTT
CASSERSQRQQSEAFF
>TRBJ1-4|TRBV9|NA|once
TGTGCCAGCAGCCCGGGACACCTGTCCGATAATGAAAAACTGTTTTTT
CASSPGHLSDNEKLFF
>TRBJ2-3|TRBV2|TRBD1|few
TGTGCCAGCAGGGGACAGGTGAACACAGATACGCAGTATTTT
CASRGQVNTDTQYF
>TRBJ1-1|TRBV4-3|NA|NA
TGCGCCAGCAGCCAAGACCCAAACGGGAGGGACACTGAAGCTTTCTTT
CASSQDPNGRDTEAFF
>TRBJ2-1|TRBV7-2|TRBD2|NA
TGTGCCAGCAGCTTAGAATTCGGACTAGCGGGGGGCACCTACAATGAGCAGTTCTTC
CASSLEFGLAGGTYNEQFF
>TRBJ2-1|TRBV5-4|NA|NA
TGTGCCAGCAGCTTACCAGTTTCCAATGAGCAGTTCTTC
CASSLPVSNEQFF
>TRBJ1-6|TRBV28|TRBD1|NA
TGTGCCAGCATCCCCACAGGGGGCCCCACCGGTTCACCCCTCCACTTT
CASIPTGGPTGSPLHF
>TRBJ1-5|TRBV28|NA|NA
TGTGCCAGCAGTTTTCACAGGGATGCGAGGCAGCCCCAGCATTTT
CASSFHRDARQPQHF
>TRBJ2-1|TRBV11-3|TRBD2|NA
TGTGCCAGCAGCCCTGGGACTAGCGGAAGCTCCTACAATGAGCAGTTCTTC
CASSPGTSGSSYNEQFF
>TRBJ1-3|TRBV24-1|TRBD1|NA
TGTGCCACCAGTGACCCCCGGACAGGGGATGGAAACACCATATATTTT
CATSDPRTGDGNTIYF
>TRBJ2-3|TRBV6-1|TRBD1|NA
TGTGCCAGCAGTGAGGGGACAGGGATGGGCACAGATACGCAGTATTTT
CASSEGTGMGTDTQYF
>TRBJ2-1|TRBV6-5|TRBD2|NA
TGTGCCAGGAGCCGATCTAGCGGGGGCAATGAGCAGTTCTTC
CARSRSSGGNEQFF
>TRBJ2-1|TRBV11-3|NA|NA
TGTGCCAGCAGCTTAGTAAGCTCGAATGAGCAGTTCTTC
CASSLVSSNEQFF
>TRBJ1-1|TRBV7-9|NA|few
TGTGCCAGCAGCCCAGGACAGATGAACACTGAAGCTTTCTTT
CASSPGQMNTEAFF
>TRBJ2-5|TRBV5-8|TRBD1|NA
TGTGCCAGCAGCTTGGGGCAGGGGGCTGAAGAGACCCAGTACTTC
CASSLGQGAEETQYF
>TRBJ2-2|TRBV5-1|TRBD1|NA
TGCGCCAGCAGCCCCTGGACAGGACACAACACCGGGGAGCTGTTTTTT
CASSPWTGHNTGELFF
>TRBJ1-1|TRBV10-1|NA|NA
TGCGCCAGCAGTGATAGCAGGGAGGGAGCTTTCTTT
CASSDSREGAFF
>TRBJ2-5|TRBV24-1|NA|NA
TGTGCCACCCAGACAGAACAAGAGACCCAGTACTTC
CATQTEQETQYF
>TRBJ2-1|TRBV6-2/TRBV6-3|TRBD2|NA
TGTGCCAGCAGTTCCTGGGTCGGGGGGGGCAATGAGCAGTTCTTC
CASSSWVGGGNEQFF
>TRBJ2-1|TRBV2|NA|NA
TGTGCCAGCAGGCCAGACTTCAATGAGCAGTTCTTC
CASRPDFNEQFF
>TRBJ2-5|TRBV9|NA|NA
TGTGCCAGCAGCGTAGATCCCCTTACGGAAGAGACCCAGTACTTC
CASSVDPLTEETQYF